Below are 27 T cell receptor beta chains sequenced from a single sample in a study of CD8+ T cells in alopecia areata. RNA extraction and reverse transcription yielded cDNA as sequencing template. The table came from immunoSEQ multiplex PCR; TCRdb's copy has only in-frame clones and leaves some out. The sample has 190,000 or so clones; around 58% are singletons. Treatment of the sample: oral pan-JAK inhibitor, 5-10 mg twice daily. The sequences come from CD8+ T cells sorted from blood, collected at week 24, from a patient treated with tofacitinib. The receptors derive from a human donor with alopecia areata.

This chain links TRBV7-6 with TRBJ2-2; the D is unclear. V was pared by 1 base and J by 1 base, with 4 bases between. Germline V gene data show CDR1 as SGHVS and CDR2 as FNYEAQ. The CDR3 runs 14 residues. The CDR3 DNA reads TGTGCCAGCAGCTTAGGCCAGAACACCGGGGAGCTGTTTTTT. Encoded protein: CASSLGQNTGELFF.

The CDR3 reads CASSPDRDKLFF. CDR3 bases: TGTGCCAGCTCTCCAGACAGGGATAAACTGTTTTTT. The chain recombines TRBV18 with TRBJ1-4; 7 bases match TRBD1. V gave up 6 bases and J gave up 11 bases; unmatched junction bases: 6. CDR1 is KGHSH, CDR2 LQKENI, per germline. The CDR3 has 12 residues.

This clone has a handful of counts. CDR3 in amino acids: CSVETQQGSYEQYF. DNA of the CDR3: TGCAGCGTTGAGACCCAACAGGGCTCCTACGAGCAGTACTTC. V gene TRBV29-1 combines with J gene TRBJ2-7; D may be TRBD1 (6 bases). The V gene's germline CDR1 is SQVTM and CDR2 ANQGSEA. The V end was cut by 3 bases, the J end by 0 bases, with 12 bases between. The CDR3 is 14 amino acids.

This rearrangement joins TRBV11-2 to TRBJ2-4; D may be TRBD1 (6 bases). Looked up from germline, CDR1 is SGHAT and CDR2 is FQNNGV. V was clipped by 3 bases and J by 8 bases, with 8 bases between them. This CDR3 spans 12 amino acids. DNA of the CDR3: TGTGCCAGCAGCTTCAGGGGTGACATTCAGTACTTC. The encoded protein is CASSFRGDIQYF.

This clone was counted once. V usage is TRBV7-6 and J usage is TRBJ2-7, with TRBD1 matching over 11 bases. V was pared by 4 bases and J by 6 bases, with 2 bases of the junction left unmatched. Germline V gene sequence: CDR1 SGHVS, CDR2 FNYEAQ. This CDR3 has 13 residues. CDR3 residues: CASSSGQGAEQYF. The DNA for the CDR3 is TGTGCCAGCAGCTCTGGACAGGGGGCCGAGCAGTACTTC.

This clone was seen a handful of times. The chain combines TRBV6-5 with TRBJ2-7, with a possible D match to TRBD2 (5 bases). The germline V gene has CDR1 MNHEY and CDR2 SVGAGI. V lost 6 bases to trimming and J lost 3 bases, with 12 bases between them. This CDR3 is 13 amino acids long. For the CDR3, the DNA is TGTGCCAGCAGCTACGATCGGGGCTACGAGCAGTACTTC. Translating it yields CASSYDRGYEQYF.

The table lists this clone with a few counts. The chain couples TRBV27 to TRBJ2-1; TRBD2 agrees at 10 bases. Trimming cost V 5 bases and J 9 bases; bases outside gene matches: 7. The germline V gene encodes CDR1 MNHEY and CDR2 SMNVEV (reference sequence). The CDR3 extends over 14 amino acids. The DNA for the CDR3 is TGTGCCAGCAGTCTGCCTAGCGGGGGCGGTGAGCAGTTCTTC. Protein: CASSLPSGGGEQFF.

CDR3 nucleotides: TGTGCCAGCAGCGGAACAGGGGGCGATGGCTACACCTTC. Its translation is CASSGTGGDGYTF. J is TRBJ1-2 and V is TRBV9, with 9 bases that match TRBD1. V lost 3 bases to trimming and J lost 6 bases; unmatched junction nucleotides: 3. This CDR3 region has 13 residues. Germline loops: CDR1 SGDLS, CDR2 YYNGEE. Full variable domain (remainder filled in from reference TRBV9 and TRBJ1-2): DSGVTQTPKHLITATGQRVTLRCSPRSGDLSVYWYQQSLDQGLQFLIQYYNGEERAKGNILERFSAQQFPDLHSELNLSSLELGDSALYFCASSGTGGDGYTFGSGTRLTVV.

This sequence joins TRBV6-1 and TRBJ2-2, with TRBD2 as a possible D gene (6 bases). V lost 7 bases and J lost 3, with 15 bases in between. CDR3 length: 15 residues. Germline CDR1 MNHNS, CDR2 SASEGT. The CDR3 sequence: CASTLGLAYTGELFF. In DNA form, the CDR3 reads TGTGCCAGCACTCTGGGCCTAGCGTACACCGGGGAGCTGTTTTTT.

This clone was seen a handful of times. V gene TRBV29-1 combines with J gene TRBJ1-2; 9 bases are shared with TRBD1. The ends lost 4 bases at V and 4 bases at J; junction bases unmatched: 13. This CDR3 comprises 16 residues. Germline lookup yields CDR1 SQVTM and CDR2 ANQGSEA. The CDR3 nucleotides read TGCAGCGTTGTGGGGGACAGGGTGGATTACGGCTATGGCTACACCTTC. It is translated as CSVVGDRVDYGYGYTF.

The chain recombines TRBV5-6 with TRBJ1-2; 9 bases align to TRBD1. The V segment lost 4 bases and the J segment 5 bases; nucleotides outside the gene matches: 12. Germline V gene sequence: CDR1 SGHDT, CDR2 YYEEEE. There are 16 residues in the CDR3. CDR3 nucleotide sequence: TGTGCCAGCAGCCCGTGGACAGGGGCTTTGCGGTATGGCTACACCTTC. Protein product: CASSPWTGALRYGYTF.

This clone appeared a few times. The chain has TRBV2 and TRBJ1-5; no definite D call. V was cut by 3 bases and J by 4 bases, with 7 bases left in between. Germline values: CDR1 SNHLY, CDR2 FYNNEI. The CDR3 has 13 residues. The chain's CDR3 is CASSDPENQPQHF. CDR3 bases: TGTGCCAGCAGTGATCCTGAAAATCAGCCCCAGCATTTT.

The chain is built from TRBV6-5 and TRBJ2-1; D might be TRBD2 (7 bases). Between the trimmed V and J ends, which lost 0 bases and 7 bases, there was a span of 16 bases. The CDR3 length is 16 residues. Germline values: CDR1 MNHEY, CDR2 SVGAGI. This chain's CDR3 is CASSYSRRRGGNEQFF. CDR3 DNA sequence: TGTGCCAGCAGTTACTCTAGAAGAAGGGGGGGGAATGAGCAGTTCTTC.

The V gene is TRBV30, the J gene TRBJ2-3; D may match TRBD1 or TRBD2 (5 bases each). This CDR3 region has 14 residues. Germline lookup yields CDR1 GTSNPN and CDR2 SVGIG (reference sequence). V was trimmed by 4 bases and J by 1 base, leaving 12 bases between them. The CDR3 DNA reads TGTGCCTGGACCCCAGGGACGGGCACAGATACGCAGTATTTT. Amino acids: CAWTPGTGTDTQYF.

This clone was detected only a few times. V is TRBV28 and J is TRBJ2-4; 11 nucleotides align to TRBD1. CDR1 and CDR2 from the germline V gene are MDHEN and SYDVKM. There are 15 residues in the CDR3. The trim removed 5 bases at V and 8 bases at J, leaving 8 bases unmatched. CDR3 coding DNA: TGTGCCAGCAGTCTGGGGACAGGGGGGAGGCACATTCAGTACTTC. As protein: CASSLGTGGRHIQYF.

This chain uses TRBV30 with TRBJ1-1; TRBD1 is a possible D gene (5 bases). CDR3 length equals 12 residues. Trimming cost V 5 bases and J 1 base, with 8 bases left between them. Germline assignment: CDR1 GTSNPN and CDR2 SVGIG (reference sequence). The CDR3 loop is CAWGQGNTEAFF. As DNA, the CDR3 is TGTGCCTGGGGCCAGGGGAACACTGAAGCTTTCTTT.

This chain connects TRBV11-1 to TRBJ2-7; D uncertain. In germline, CDR1 is SGHAT, CDR2 FQDESV (reference sequence). The ends were cut back, 5 bases at V and 6 bases at J, with 11 bases in the middle. The CDR3 consists of 12 residues. The CDR3 here is CASSTDFGEQYF. The CDR3 nucleotides read TGTGCCAGCAGCACTGATTTTGGCGAGCAGTACTTC.

This chain uses TRBV30 with TRBJ1-1; 7 nucleotides agree with TRBD1. The CDR3 has 11 amino acids. Germline V gene data show CDR1 as GTSNPN and CDR2 as SVGIG (reference sequence). J was trimmed by 8 bases and V by 2 bases; bases with no gene match: 2. In nucleotides, the CDR3 is TGTGCCTGGAGTTTACAGGGGGAAGCTTTCTTT. Encoded protein: CAWSLQGEAFF.

This rearrangement joins TRBV11-2 to TRBJ2-6, with no clear D. Per the germline V gene, CDR1 is SGHAT and CDR2 is FQNNGV. This CDR3 has 15 residues. V gave up 4 bases and J gave up 4 bases, with 11 bases separating them. The CDR3 sequence: CASSSAGSGANVLTF. Written as DNA, the CDR3 is TGTGCCAGCAGCTCAGCCGGGTCCGGGGCCAACGTCCTGACTTTC.

This clone was found a few times. The chain combines TRBV29-1 with TRBJ2-1; D is perhaps TRBD1 or TRBD2 (5 bases each). The V end lost 4 bases, the J end lost 7 bases, and 11 bases lay between the germline ends. CDR3 length equals 12 residues. CDR1 is SQVTM and CDR2 is ANQGSEA in the germline V gene. The CDR3 region is CSVAWGRNEQFF. CDR3 bases: TGCAGCGTTGCATGGGGACGGAATGAGCAGTTCTTC.

V usage is TRBV7-6 and J usage is TRBJ2-2; the D is unclear. This CDR3 has 14 amino acids. Deletions cut 1 base from V and 4 bases from J, with 7 bases between. Germline values: CDR1 SGHVS, CDR2 FNYEAQ. DNA of the CDR3: TGTGCCAGCAGCTTAGATAATCCCACCGGGGAGCTGTTTTTT. Its protein is CASSLDNPTGELFF. The full variable domain, its missing parts supplied by reference TRBV7-6 and TRBJ2-2, is GAGVSQSPRYKVTKRGQDVALRCDPISGHVSLYWYRQALGQGPEFLTYFNYEAQQDKSGLPNDRFSAERPEGSISTLTIQRTEQRDSAMYRCASSLDNPTGELFFGEGSRLTVL.

A few counts support this clone. The rearrangement joins TRBV5-6 to TRBJ2-7; 8 positions agree with TRBD1. Germline V CDR1 and CDR2: SGHDT, YYEEEE. The CDR3 contains 15 residues. Losses at the gene ends were 1 base for V and 5 bases for J; bases not matched to a gene: 8. CDR3 residues: CASSLPLTGVNEQYF. CDR3 in DNA: TGTGCCAGCAGCTTGCCCCTGACAGGGGTAAACGAGCAGTACTTC. The full variable domain, with the rest looked up from reference TRBV5-6 and TRBJ2-7, is DAGVTQSPTHLIKTRGQQVTLRCSPKSGHDTVSWYQQALGQGPQFIFQYYEEEERQRGNFPDRFSGHQFPNYSSELNVNALLLGDSALYLCASSLPLTGVNEQYFGPGTRLTVT.

J is TRBJ2-7 and V is TRBV9; perhaps TRBD1 as D (6 bases). Trimming removed 4 bases at V and 0 bases at J, with 11 bases between. CDR1 SGDLS and CDR2 YYNGEE come from the germline V gene. The CDR3 has 14 residues. CDR3 amino acids: CASSPGEISYEQYF. The CDR3 region has the DNA TGTGCCAGCAGCCCAGGGGAGATCTCCTACGAGCAGTACTTC.

This clone occurred a few times. The rearrangement links TRBV7-9 to TRBJ2-2; D is ambiguous. V was cut by 6 bases and J by 6 bases, with 5 bases left in between. Germline V gene lookup returns CDR1 SEHNR and CDR2 FQNEAQ (reference sequence). The CDR3 contains 11 residues. This chain's CDR3 is CASSEAGELFF. CDR3 sequence (DNA): TGTGCCAGCAGTGAGGCCGGGGAGCTGTTTTTT. The variable domain in full, completed from reference TRBV7-9 and TRBJ2-2, reads DTGVSQNPRHKITKRGQNVTFRCDPISEHNRLYWYRQTLGQGPEFLTYFQNEAQLEKSRLLSDRFSAERPKGSFSTLEIQRTEQGDSAMYLCASSEAGELFFGEGSRLTVL.

CDR3 loop: CASSSLPGEQFF. CDR3 DNA sequence: TGTGCCAGCAGCTCCTTACCCGGTGAGCAGTTCTTC. The chain carries TRBV7-9 and TRBJ2-1, with D unresolved. The CDR3 extends over 12 amino acids. Germline values: CDR1 SEHNR, CDR2 FQNEAQ (reference sequence). With 4 bases removed from V and 9 bases from J, the gap between germline ends came to 10 bases.

This chain joins TRBV7-9 and TRBJ2-1, with 9 bases that match TRBD1. V shed 7 bases and J 4 bases; nucleotides not matched to a gene: 11. Germline V gene data show CDR1 as SEHNR and CDR2 as FQNEAQ (reference sequence). The CDR3 sequence is 16 residues long. CDR3 in DNA: TGTGCCAGCAACATCGGGACAGGGAGGGTTTACAATGAGCAGTTCTTC. It encodes CASNIGTGRVYNEQFF.

The chain employs TRBV15 and TRBJ2-5, with D perhaps TRBD1 (5 bases). V lost 4 bases, J lost 1 base, and 13 bases lay in between. Germline V lookup: CDR1 LNHNV, CDR2 YYDKDF (reference sequence). CDR3 length: 15 residues. In DNA, the CDR3 is TGTGCCACCAGCATTGGACAAGGTCTCCAAGAGACCCAGTACTTC. It is translated as CATSIGQGLQETQYF.